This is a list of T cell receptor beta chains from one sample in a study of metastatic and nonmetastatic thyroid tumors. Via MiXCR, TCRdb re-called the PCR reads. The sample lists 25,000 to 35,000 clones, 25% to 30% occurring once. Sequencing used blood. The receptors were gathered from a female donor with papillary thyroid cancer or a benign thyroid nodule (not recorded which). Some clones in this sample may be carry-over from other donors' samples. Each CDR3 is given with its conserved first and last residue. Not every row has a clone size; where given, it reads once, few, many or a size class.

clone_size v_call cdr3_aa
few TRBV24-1 CATSESGTVNTGELFF
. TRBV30 CAWSVGQGDYNEQFF
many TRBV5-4 CASSSDINGYTF
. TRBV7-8 CASSFHGRDSSGANVLTF
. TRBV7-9 CASSLPGNQPQHF
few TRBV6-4 CASSQTGAGEQYF
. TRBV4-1 CASSSGTRGEQYF
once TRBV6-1 CASSETPGGGGQEIQYF
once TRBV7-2 CASSFSGDSSYEQYF
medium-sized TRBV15 CATSERPGYEQYF
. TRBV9 CASSVVPAGDSGNTIYF
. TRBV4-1 CASRDRYNSGANVLTF
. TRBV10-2 CASIGGRRFNEQFF
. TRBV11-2 CASGISGGGAEHEQFF
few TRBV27 CASSVLDSNQPQHF
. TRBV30 CAWTGLNNSPLHF
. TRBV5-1 CASSLSGSIRDEQYF
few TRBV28 CASSLGGSGGQETQYF
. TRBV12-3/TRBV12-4 CASSLEIGQPQHF
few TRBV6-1 CASSASTGNYGYTF
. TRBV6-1 CASSPQGGTQYF
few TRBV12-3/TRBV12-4 CANSPRTGDGYTF
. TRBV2 CASRGYTQYF
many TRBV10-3 CAISEGGNEQFF
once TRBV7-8 CASSVGLAGDLYTQYF
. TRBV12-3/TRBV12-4 CASNQNSLMGNQPQHF
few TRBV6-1 CASSPGEGSPLHF
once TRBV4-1 CASSQVLAGDLETQYF
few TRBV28 CASSLKTGGDTQYF
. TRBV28 CASSLAAGTGELFF
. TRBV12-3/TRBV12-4 CASSEVEKLFF
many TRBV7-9 CASSLARFSTGANVLTF
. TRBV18 CASSGSGEGQYF
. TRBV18 CASSPNLRTSGNEQLF
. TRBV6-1 CASSEPEARRDQETQYF
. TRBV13 CASSSYPTAPGLENNEQFF
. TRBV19 CASSYGISYEQYF
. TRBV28 CASSLGGLMTNYGYTF
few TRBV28 CASREGTELNEQFF
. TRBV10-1 CASSESAGASSYEQYF
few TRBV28 CASSPPTGLSYEQYF
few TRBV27 CASSLGLAGVGDTQYF
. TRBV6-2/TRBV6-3 CASSYGSSGRVGRQYF
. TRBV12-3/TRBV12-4 CASRMEGHRPSYTF
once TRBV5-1 CASSLEASGGYEQYF
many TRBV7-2 CASSLNSDRVGSFF